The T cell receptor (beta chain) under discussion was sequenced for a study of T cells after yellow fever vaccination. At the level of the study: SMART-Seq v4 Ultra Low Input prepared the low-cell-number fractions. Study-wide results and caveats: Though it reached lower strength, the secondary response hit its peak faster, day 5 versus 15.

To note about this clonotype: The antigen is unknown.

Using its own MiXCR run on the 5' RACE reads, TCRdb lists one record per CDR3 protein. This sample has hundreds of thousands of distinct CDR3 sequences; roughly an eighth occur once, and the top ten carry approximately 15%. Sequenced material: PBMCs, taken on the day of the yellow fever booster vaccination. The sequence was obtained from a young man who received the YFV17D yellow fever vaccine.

The CDR3 DNA sequence: TGCAGTGCTAGAGCCCCTGACAGGGGGTTCTATGGCTACACCTTC. Amino acid sequence: CSARAPDRGFYGYTF. The rearrangement joins TRBV20-1 to TRBJ1-2, with TRBD1 identical over 9 bases. The J segment lost 4 bases and the V segment lost 1 base, leaving 7 bases of the junction unmatched. CDR1 DFQATT and CDR2 SNEGSKA come from the germline V gene (reference sequence). The CDR3 contains 15 residues.